This entry lists 13 T cell receptor beta chains sequenced from one sample in a study of shared clonotypes between healthy human individuals. The table came from immunoSEQ multiplex PCR; TCRdb's copy has only in-frame clones and leaves some out. Of 950,000 to 1,300,000 clones in the sample, roughly 80% were seen once. Material for sequencing was memory CD4+ T cells sorted from blood. The subset here: CD45RA-negative fraction. These receptors were taken from a man between 18 and 35 years old in good health.

This chain uses TRBV6-1 with TRBJ2-2; no clear D gene. Germline CDR1 is MNHNS and CDR2 is SASEGT. The CDR3 runs 16 residues. V lost 2 bases to trimming and J lost 0 bases, with 10 bases between them. The CDR3 DNA is TGTGCCAGCAGTGAAACCCCTCGGCCGAACACCGGGGAGCTGTTTTTT. This sequence encodes CASSETPRPNTGELFF.

Comment on this clone: This sample also contains other DNA sequences that code for the same CDR3. The chain links TRBV5-1 to TRBJ2-3; TRBD1 matches 9 bases. The CDR3 is 15 amino acids. Germline V gene sequence: CDR1 SGHRS, CDR2 YFSETQ. The V gene end was trimmed by 2 bases and the J gene end by 1 base; junction bases not matched to a gene: 2. The DNA of the CDR3 is TGCGCCAGCAGCTTACAGGGGGCTGGCACAGATACGCAGTATTTT. Amino acids: CASSLQGAGTDTQYF.

This chain joins TRBV2 and TRBJ1-5; no definite D call. V was trimmed by 4 bases and J by 6 bases, leaving 13 bases between them. The CDR3 runs 14 residues. CDR1 SNHLY and CDR2 FYNNEI come from the germline V gene. CDR3 loop: CASSVIGSGQPQHF. The CDR3 bases are TGTGCCAGCAGTGTTATAGGGTCGGGTCAGCCCCAGCATTTT. The full variable domain, completed using reference TRBV2 and TRBJ1-5, is EPEVTQTPSHQVTQMGQEVILRCVPISNHLYFYWYRQILGQKVEFLVSFYNNEISEKSEIFDDQFSVERPDGSNFTLKIRSTKLEDSAMYFCASSVIGSGQPQHFGDGTRLSIL.

The chain is built from TRBV6-1 and TRBJ1-5; 7 bases align to TRBD1. The J segment lost 5 bases and the V segment lost 6 bases, leaving 10 bases of the junction unmatched. CDR3 length: 15 amino acids. CDR1 MNHNS and CDR2 SASEGT come from the germline V gene. CDR3: CASSPTGTVYQPQHF. CDR3 nucleotides: TGTGCCAGCAGCCCTACCGGGACAGTATATCAGCCCCAGCATTTT.

The chain joins TRBV4-3 to TRBJ2-1; D is tentatively TRBD1 or TRBD2 (6 bases each). V dropped 0 bases and J dropped 7 bases, with 13 bases sitting between them. The length of the CDR3 is 15 residues. Germline V lookup: CDR1 LGHNA, CDR2 YSLEER. The CDR3 nucleotides are TGCGCCAGCAGCCAAGATTGGGGGGCCCATAATGAGCAGTTCTTC. Translation gives CASSQDWGAHNEQFF.

The rearrangement links TRBV5-1 to TRBJ2-1, with 14 nucleotides matching TRBD2. The CDR3 consists of 17 residues. Germline CDR1 SGHRS, CDR2 YFSETQ. V lost 4 bases to trimming and J lost 8 bases; unmatched junction nucleotides: 11. CDR3 nucleotide sequence: TGCGCCAGCAGCCTAGATACCCCGGGACTAGCGGGAGATGAGCAGTTCTTC. Protein: CASSLDTPGLAGDEQFF.

V usage is TRBV6-5 and J usage is TRBJ2-7, with a possible D match to TRBD1 (6 bases). CDR1 is MNHEY, CDR2 SVGAGI, per germline. Trimming stripped 4 bases from V and 6 bases from J, with 13 bases between. This CDR3 region has 13 residues. CDR3 sequence (DNA): TGTGCCAGCAGTTTCGCAGGGGAAACCGAGCAGTACTTC. Translated, it gives CASSFAGETEQYF.

This clone was found a few times. The chain recombines TRBV5-6 with TRBJ1-6; the D gene is possibly TRBD1 (6 bases). The V end lost 3 bases, the J end lost 10 bases, and 8 bases lay between the germline ends. There are 12 residues in the CDR3. Germline V gene sequence: CDR1 SGHDT, CDR2 YYEEEE. Here the CDR3 DNA reads TGTGCCAGCAGCTGGGGGCGGTCACCCCTCCACTTT. Residues: CASSWGRSPLHF.

V is TRBV5-6 and J is TRBJ1-1, with a tentative D call TRBD1 (5 bases). This CDR3 has 12 amino acids. Trimming removed 5 bases at V and 9 bases at J, with 14 bases between. Germline CDR1 and CDR2: SGHDT and YYEEEE. The CDR3 is CASSFLGTKAFF. CDR3 sequence (DNA): TGTGCCAGCAGTTTCCTCGGGACGAAAGCTTTCTTT.

The chain links TRBV5-4 to TRBJ2-7; D possibly corresponds to TRBD1 (6 bases). Germline V lookup: CDR1 SGHNT, CDR2 YYREEE (reference sequence). The CDR3 is 14 residues long. V gave up 4 bases and J gave up 6 bases, with 17 bases separating them. For the CDR3, the DNA is TGTGCCAGCAGCGTTTCAGGGGCGATCGGCGAGCAGTACTTC. It is translated as CASSVSGAIGEQYF.

The chain recombines TRBV2 with TRBJ1-2; D is uncertain. Germline values: CDR1 SNHLY, CDR2 FYNNEI. The CDR3 totals 17 residues. With 2 bases removed from V and 0 bases from J, the gap between germline ends came to 16 bases. This CDR3 is CASSEFTHRDANYGYTF. CDR3 sequence (DNA): TGTGCCAGCAGTGAATTCACCCACAGAGACGCTAACTATGGCTACACCTTC. Complete variable domain (other parts from reference TRBV2 and TRBJ1-2): EPEVTQTPSHQVTQMGQEVILRCVPISNHLYFYWYRQILGQKVEFLVSFYNNEISEKSEIFDDQFSVERPDGSNFTLKIRSTKLEDSAMYFCASSEFTHRDANYGYTFGSGTRLTVV.

Points on this clone: The same CDR3 can be traced to other DNA sequences in this sample. V gene TRBV19 combines with J gene TRBJ2-1; D possibly corresponds to TRBD2 (5 bases). The CDR3 is 14 residues long. V lost 5 bases, J lost 0 bases, and 8 bases lay in between. Per germline, CDR1 LNHDA and CDR2 SQIVND (reference sequence). The CDR3 region has the DNA TGTGCCAGTAGTGAGGGAAGCTCCTACAATGAGCAGTTCTTC. This codes for CASSEGSSYNEQFF.

This clone was observed a single time. This chain uses TRBV1 with TRBJ1-5; the table's D gene call, TRBD1, was not cross checked with the DNA. TRBV1 is termed a pseudogene. The CDR3 totals 16 residues. As DNA, the CDR3 is TGCACCAGCAAAGGGGGACAGGGACGGAGCAATCAGCCCCAGCATTTT. This encodes CTSKGGQGRSNQPQHF.